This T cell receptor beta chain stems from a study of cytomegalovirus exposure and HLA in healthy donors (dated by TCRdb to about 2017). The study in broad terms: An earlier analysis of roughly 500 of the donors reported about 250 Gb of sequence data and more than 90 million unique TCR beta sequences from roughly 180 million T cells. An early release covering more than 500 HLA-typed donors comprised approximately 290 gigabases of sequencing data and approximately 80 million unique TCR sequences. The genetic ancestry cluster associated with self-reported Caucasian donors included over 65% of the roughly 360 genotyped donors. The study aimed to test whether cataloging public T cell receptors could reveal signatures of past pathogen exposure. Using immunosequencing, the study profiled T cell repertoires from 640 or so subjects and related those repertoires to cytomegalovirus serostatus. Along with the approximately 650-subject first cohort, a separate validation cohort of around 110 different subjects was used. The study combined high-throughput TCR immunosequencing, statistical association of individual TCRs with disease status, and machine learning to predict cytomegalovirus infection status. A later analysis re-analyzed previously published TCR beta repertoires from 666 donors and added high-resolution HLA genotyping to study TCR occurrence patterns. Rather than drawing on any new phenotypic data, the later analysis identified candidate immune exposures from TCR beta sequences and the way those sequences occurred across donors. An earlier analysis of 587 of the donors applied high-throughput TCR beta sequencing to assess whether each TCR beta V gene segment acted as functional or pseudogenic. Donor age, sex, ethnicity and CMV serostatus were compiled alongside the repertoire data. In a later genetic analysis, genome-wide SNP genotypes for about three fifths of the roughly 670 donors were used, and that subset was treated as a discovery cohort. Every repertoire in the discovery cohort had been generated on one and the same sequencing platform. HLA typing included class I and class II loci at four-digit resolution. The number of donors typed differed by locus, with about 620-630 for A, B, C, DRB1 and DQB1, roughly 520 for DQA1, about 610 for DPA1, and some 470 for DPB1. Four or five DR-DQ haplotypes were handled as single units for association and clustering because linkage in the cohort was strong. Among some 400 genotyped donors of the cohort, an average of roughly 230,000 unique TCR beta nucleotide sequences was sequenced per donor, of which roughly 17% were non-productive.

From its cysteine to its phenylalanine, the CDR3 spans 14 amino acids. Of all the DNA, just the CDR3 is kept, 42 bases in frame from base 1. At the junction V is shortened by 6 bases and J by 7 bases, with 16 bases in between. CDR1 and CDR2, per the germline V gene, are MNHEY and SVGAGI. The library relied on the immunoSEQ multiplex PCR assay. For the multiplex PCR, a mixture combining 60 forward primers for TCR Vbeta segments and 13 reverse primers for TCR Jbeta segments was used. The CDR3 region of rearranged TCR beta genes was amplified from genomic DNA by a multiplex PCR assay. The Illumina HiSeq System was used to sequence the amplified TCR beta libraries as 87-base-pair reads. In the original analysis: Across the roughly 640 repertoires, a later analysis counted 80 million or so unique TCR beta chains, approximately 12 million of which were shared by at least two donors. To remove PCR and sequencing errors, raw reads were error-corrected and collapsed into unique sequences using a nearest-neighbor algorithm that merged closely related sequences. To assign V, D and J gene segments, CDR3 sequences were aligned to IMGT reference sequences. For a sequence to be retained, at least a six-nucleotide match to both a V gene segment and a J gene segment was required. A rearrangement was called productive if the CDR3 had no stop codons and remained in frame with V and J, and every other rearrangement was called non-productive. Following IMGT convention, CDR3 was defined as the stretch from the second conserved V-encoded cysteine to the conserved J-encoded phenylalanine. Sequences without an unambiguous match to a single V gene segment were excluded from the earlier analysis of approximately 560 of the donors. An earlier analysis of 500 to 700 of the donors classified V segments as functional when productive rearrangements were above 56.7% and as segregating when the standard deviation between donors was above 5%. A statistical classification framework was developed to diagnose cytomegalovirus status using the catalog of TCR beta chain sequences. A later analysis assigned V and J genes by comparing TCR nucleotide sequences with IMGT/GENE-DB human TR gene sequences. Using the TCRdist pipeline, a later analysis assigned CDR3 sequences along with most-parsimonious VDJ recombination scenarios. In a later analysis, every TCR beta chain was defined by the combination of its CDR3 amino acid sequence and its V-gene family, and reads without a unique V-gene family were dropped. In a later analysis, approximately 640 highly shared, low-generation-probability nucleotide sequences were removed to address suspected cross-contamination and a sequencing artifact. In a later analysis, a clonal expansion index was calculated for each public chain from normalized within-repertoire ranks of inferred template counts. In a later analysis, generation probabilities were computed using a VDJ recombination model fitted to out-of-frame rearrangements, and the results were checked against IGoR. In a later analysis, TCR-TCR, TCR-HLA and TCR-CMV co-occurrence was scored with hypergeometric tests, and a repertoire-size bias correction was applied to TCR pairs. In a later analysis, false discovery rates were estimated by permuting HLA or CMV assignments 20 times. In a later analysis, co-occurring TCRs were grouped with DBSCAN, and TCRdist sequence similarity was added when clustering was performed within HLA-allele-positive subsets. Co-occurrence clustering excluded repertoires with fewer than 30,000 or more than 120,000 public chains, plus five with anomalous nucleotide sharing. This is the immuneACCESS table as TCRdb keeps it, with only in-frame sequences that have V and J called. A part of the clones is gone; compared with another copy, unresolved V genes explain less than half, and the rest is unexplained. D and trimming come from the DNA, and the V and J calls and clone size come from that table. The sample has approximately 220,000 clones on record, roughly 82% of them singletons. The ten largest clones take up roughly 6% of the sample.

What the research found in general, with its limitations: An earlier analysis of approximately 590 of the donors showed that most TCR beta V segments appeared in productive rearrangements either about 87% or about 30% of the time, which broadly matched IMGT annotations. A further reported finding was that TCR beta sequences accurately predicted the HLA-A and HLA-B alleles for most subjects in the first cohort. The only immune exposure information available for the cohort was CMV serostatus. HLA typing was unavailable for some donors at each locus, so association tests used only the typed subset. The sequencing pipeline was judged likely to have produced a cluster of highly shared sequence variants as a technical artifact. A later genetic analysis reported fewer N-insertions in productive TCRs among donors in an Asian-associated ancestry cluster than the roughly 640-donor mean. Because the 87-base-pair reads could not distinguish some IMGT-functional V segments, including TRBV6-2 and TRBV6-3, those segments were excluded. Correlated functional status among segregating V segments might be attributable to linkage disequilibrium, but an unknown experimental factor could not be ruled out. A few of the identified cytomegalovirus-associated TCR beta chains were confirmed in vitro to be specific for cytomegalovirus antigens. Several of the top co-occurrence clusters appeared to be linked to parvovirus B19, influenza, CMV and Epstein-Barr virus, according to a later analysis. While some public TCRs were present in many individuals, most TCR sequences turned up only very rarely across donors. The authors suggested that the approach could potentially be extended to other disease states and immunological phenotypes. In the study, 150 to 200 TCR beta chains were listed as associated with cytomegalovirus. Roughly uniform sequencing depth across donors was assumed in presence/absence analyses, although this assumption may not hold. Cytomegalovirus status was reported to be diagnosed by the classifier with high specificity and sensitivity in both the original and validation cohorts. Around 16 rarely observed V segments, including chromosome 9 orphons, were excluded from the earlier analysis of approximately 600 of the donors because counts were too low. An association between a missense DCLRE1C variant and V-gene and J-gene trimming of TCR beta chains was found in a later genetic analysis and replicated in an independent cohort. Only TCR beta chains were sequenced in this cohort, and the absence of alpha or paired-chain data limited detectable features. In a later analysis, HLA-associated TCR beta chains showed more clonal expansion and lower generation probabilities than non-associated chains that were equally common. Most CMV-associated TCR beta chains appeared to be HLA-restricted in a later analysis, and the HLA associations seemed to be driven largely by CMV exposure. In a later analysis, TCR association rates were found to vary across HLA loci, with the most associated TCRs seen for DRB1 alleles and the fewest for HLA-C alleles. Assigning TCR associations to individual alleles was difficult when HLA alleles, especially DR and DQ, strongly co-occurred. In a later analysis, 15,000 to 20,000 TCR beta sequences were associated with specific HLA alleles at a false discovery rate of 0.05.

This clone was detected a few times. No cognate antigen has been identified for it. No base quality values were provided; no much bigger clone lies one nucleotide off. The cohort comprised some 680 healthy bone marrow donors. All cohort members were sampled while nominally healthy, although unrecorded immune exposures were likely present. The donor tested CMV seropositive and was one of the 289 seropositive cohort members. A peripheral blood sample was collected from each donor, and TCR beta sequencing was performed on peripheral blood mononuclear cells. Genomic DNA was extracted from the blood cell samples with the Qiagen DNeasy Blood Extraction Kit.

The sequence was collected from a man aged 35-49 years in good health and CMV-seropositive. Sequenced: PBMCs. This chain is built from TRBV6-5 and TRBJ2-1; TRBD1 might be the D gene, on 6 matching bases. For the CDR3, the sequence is CASSLFGTLNEQFF. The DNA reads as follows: TGTGCCAGCAGCTTATTTGGGACATTGAATGAGCAGTTCTTC.